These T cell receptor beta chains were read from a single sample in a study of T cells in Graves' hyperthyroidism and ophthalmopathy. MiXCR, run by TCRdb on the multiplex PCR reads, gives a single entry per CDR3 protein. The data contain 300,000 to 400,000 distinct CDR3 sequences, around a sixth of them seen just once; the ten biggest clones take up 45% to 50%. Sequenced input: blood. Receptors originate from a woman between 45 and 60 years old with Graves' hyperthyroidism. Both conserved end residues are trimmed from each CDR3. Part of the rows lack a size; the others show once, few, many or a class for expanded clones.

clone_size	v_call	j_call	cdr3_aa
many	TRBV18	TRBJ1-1	ASSPPSRDRNTEAF
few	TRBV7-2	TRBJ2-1	ASSWRTSGSANEQF
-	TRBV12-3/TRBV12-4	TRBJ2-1	ASSFWLAGNNEQF
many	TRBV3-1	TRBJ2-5	ASSQDPVRQETQY
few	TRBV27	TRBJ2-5	ASSLWGEETQY
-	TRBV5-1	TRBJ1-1	ASSFLAGGSTEAF
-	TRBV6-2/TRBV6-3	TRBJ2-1	ASTQRRINNEQF
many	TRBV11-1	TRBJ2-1	ASGGSSSYNEQF
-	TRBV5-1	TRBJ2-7	ASSLLTGGIGYEQY
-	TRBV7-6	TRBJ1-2	ASSRGGFNGYT
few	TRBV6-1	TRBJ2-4	ASSDPLYIQY
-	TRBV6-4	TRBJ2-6	ASSATGGEGANVLT
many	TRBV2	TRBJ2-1	ASSERGGTYNEQF
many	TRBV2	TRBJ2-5	ASSDATGVLQETQY
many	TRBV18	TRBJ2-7	ASSTGAYEQY
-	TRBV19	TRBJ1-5	ASTEGVQPQH
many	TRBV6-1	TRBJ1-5	ASSYGSNQPQH
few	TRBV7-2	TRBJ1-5	ASSKHLNQPQH
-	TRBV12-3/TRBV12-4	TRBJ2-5	ASSWGRPGQETQY
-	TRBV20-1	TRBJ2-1	SARQYNEQF
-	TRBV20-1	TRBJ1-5	SAEGGFDQPQH
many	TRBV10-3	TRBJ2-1	AISETGRENEQF
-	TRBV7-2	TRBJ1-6	ASSLVPPRPLH
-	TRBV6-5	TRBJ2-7	ASSYSAGRGLADTYEQY
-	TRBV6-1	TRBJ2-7	ASSHRQGPREQY
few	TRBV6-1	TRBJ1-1	ASSALTSGDEAF
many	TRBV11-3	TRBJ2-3	ASSGPGDSSTDTQY
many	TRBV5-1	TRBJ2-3	ASSATSGGQDTQY
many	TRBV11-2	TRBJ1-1	ASSLIRTGLNTEAF
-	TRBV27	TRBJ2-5	ASSKTGLAGEETQY
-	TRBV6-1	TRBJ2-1	ASSRRQGSWF
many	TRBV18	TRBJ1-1	ASSPGQTTEAF
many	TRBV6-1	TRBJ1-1	ASSEVFRNTEAF
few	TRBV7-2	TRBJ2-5	ASSLGPHQETQY
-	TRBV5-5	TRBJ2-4	AYPSGKNIQY
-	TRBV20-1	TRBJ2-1	SARDGGGSRNEQF
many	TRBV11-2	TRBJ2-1	ASSSPGQGHEQF
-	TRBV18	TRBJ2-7	ASTGQTSYEQY
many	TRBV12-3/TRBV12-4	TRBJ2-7	ASSLKTSALSSYEQY